This T cell receptor beta chain was obtained from a study of blood T cell repertoires in COVID-19. In the study's own analysis: Reference gene primer amplification in the assay estimated nucleated cell counts. Generated by immunoSEQ multiplex PCR, the TCRdb table keeps only in-frame clones and is missing some. That table furnishes V, J and clone size, whereas the DNA furnished D and trimming. The data show fewer than 300,000 clones, about 80% seen once. Germline trimming cut 5 bases from V and 4 bases from J; bases unmatched to any gene: 6. CDR1 and CDR2 (germline): SGHRS, YFSETQ. This CDR3 region has 16 residues.

Sequencing used peripheral blood. The chain couples TRBV5-1 to TRBJ1-6, with 10 bases that match TRBD1. This receptor was identified in a woman of 80 years or more with acute or convalescent COVID-19. The CDR3 loop is CASRSTGGGYNSPLHF. Here the CDR3 DNA reads TGCGCCAGCAGATCGACAGGGGGCGGTTATAATTCACCCCTCCACTTT.